Reported below is one T cell receptor (beta chain). The CDR3 has 16 residues. The junction had 12 bases not matched to a gene; V was cut back by 5 bases and J by 7 bases. The germline gives CDR1 MDHEN, CDR2 SYDVKM. In the original processing: Amplification of reference gene primers provided the estimated nucleated cell counts. Clones were sequenced by immunoSEQ multiplex PCR, and TCRdb holds only the in-frame ones, with some missing. V, J and clone size reflect that table, while D and trimming were determined from the DNA. This sample has about 190,000 clones, with roughly 86% found just once. The sample originates from a study of blood T cell repertoires in COVID-19. The overall study: Donors in the United States, Italy and Spain gave samples during acute or convalescent COVID-19. PBMCs, B-cell-depleted T cells, or T cells provided the cDNA or gDNA that made up the material.

The chain couples TRBV28 to TRBJ1-5, with 9 nucleotides matching TRBD1. Source material: peripheral blood. The TCR was taken from a middle-aged man with active or convalescent COVID-19. The CDR3 spells CASSIPWTGVGQPQHF. In DNA form, the CDR3 reads TGTGCCAGCAGTATTCCCTGGACAGGGGTGGGCCAGCCCCAGCATTTT.